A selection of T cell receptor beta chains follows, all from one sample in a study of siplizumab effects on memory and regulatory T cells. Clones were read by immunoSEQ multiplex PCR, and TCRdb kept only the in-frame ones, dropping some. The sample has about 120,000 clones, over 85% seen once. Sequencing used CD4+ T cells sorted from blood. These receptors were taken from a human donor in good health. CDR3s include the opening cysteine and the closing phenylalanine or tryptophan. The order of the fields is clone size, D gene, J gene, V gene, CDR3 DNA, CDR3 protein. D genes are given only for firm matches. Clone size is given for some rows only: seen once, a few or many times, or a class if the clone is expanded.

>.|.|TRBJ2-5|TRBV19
TGTGCCAGTAGTATAAGAGAAGAGACCCAGTACTTC
CASSIREETQYF
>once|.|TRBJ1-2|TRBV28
TGTGCCACCCAGAAGCAATATGGCTACACCTTC
CATQKQYGYTF
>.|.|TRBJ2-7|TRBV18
TGTGCCAGCTCCCCAGGACAGGGAGGGACCTACGAGCAGTACTTC
CASSPGQGGTYEQYF
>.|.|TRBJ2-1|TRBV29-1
TGCAGCGTCGGACGTCTCCTAGGCTACAATGAGCAGTTCTTC
CSVGRLLGYNEQFF
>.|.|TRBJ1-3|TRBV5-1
TGCGCCAGCAGCCTCATGGCGAAGCTCGAAGACCCTGGAAACACCATATATTTT
CASSLMAKLEDPGNTIYF
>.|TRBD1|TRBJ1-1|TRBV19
TGTGCCAGTACCCCATGGCCACAGGGGATGAACACTGAAGCTTTCTTT
CASTPWPQGMNTEAFF
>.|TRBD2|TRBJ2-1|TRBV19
TGTGCCAGTAGTATAGATTCCCCGAGCGGGGGGTTGAGCTCCTACAATGAGCAGTTCTTC
CASSIDSPSGGLSSYNEQFF
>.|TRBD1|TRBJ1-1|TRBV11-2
TGTGCCAGCAGTCTAGACAGGACAGGGCGCACTGAAGCTTTCTTT
CASSLDRTGRTEAFF
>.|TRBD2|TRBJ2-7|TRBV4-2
TGTGCCAGCAGCCATGGGGGGGTGGTTGAGCAGTACTTC
CASSHGGVVEQYF
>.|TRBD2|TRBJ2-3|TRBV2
TGTGCCAGTACCCTCAGCGGGAGTACAGATACGCAGTATTTT
CASTLSGSTDTQYF
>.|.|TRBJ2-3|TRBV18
TGTGCCAGCTCACCTCAGGACGGCGGAACAGATACGCAGTATTTT
CASSPQDGGTDTQYF
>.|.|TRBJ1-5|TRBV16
TGTGCCAGCAGCCCAAATGGACAGCCCCAGCATTTT
CASSPNGQPQHF
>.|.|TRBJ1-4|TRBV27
TGTGCCAGCAGTTCCGGACAAGCAACTAATGAAAAACTGTTTTTT
CASSSGQATNEKLFF
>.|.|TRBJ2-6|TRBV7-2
TGTGCCAGCAGCCCGAGGGGAACTGGGGCCAACGTCCTGACTTTC
CASSPRGTGANVLTF
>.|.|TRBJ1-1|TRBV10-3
TGTGCCACGAGCCGGAACACTGAAGCTTTCTTT
CATSRNTEAFF
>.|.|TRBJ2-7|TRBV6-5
TGTGCCAGCAGTGTGGGTCAGGGGAAGACCTACGAGCAGTACTTC
CASSVGQGKTYEQYF
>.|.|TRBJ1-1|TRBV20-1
TGCAGTGCTAGGCACACTGAAGCTTTCTTT
CSARHTEAFF
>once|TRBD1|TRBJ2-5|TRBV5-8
TGTGCCAGCAGCTTGGGCGGCAGGGGGCGAGAGACCCAGTACTTC
CASSLGGRGRETQYF